This T cell receptor (beta chain) came from a study of siplizumab effects on memory and regulatory T cells. Study conclusions and caveats: Treg origin accounted for an average of roughly 70% of mappable alloreactive CD4+ clones with siplizumab and 25% to 30% in controls. The alloreactive clones that mapped to unstimulated subsets made up only a minor fraction. Naive T cells appeared more diverse than memory cells and seemed to be major alloresponse contributors. Alloreactive sequences that could be traced to unstimulated CD4+ memory cells showed a significant reduction under siplizumab.

TCRdb's copy holds only in-frame clones and misses some; the assay was immunoSEQ multiplex PCR. Of roughly 60,000 clones listed, over 90% were seen once; the top ten hold roughly 38%. V was shortened by 4 bases and J by 5 bases, with 18 bases between the two germline ends. The germline V gene encodes CDR1 SEHNR and CDR2 FQNEAQ (reference sequence). The CDR3 has 16 amino acids. This clone was observed a single time. Its matching antigen is unknown. The sample was CD8+ T cells sorted from blood. The clonotype was recovered from a human donor in good health. The chain joins TRBV7-9 to TRBJ2-1; D possibly corresponds to TRBD1 (6 bases). CDR3 DNA: TGTGCCAGCAGCTCAAGACGGGACATAAGGGACAATGAGCAGTTCTTC. Translated: CASSSRRDIRDNEQFF.